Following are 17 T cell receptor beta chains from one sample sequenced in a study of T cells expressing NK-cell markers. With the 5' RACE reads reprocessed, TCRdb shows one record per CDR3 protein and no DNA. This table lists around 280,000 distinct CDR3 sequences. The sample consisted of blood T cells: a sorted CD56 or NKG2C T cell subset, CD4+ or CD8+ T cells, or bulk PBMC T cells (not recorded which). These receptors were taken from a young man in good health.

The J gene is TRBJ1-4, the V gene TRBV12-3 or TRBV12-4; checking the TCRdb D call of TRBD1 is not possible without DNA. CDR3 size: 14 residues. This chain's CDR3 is CASRSDRGREKLFF.

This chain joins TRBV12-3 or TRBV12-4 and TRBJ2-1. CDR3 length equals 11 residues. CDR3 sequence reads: CASSLADLQFF.

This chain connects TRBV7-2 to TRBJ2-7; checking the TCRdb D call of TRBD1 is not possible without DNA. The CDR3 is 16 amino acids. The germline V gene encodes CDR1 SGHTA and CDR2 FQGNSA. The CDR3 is CASSGSAGQGAHEQYF.

The CDR3 is CATGLAPKDEQFF. The rearrangement uses TRBV15 and TRBJ2-1; TCRdb calls TRBD2, which cannot be checked without DNA. The CDR3 runs 13 residues. CDR1 and CDR2 from the germline V gene are LNHNV and YYDKDF (reference sequence).

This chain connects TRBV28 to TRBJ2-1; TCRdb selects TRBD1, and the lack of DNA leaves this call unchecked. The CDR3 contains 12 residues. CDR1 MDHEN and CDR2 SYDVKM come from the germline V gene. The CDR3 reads CASWDRYNEQFF.

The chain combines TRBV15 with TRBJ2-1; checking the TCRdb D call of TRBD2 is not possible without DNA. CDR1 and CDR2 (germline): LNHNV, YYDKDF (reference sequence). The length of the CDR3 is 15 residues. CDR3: CATSQELARAEGQFF.

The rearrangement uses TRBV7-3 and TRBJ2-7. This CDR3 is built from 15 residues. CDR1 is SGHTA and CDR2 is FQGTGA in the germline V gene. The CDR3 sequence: CASSLEYGSPYEQYF.

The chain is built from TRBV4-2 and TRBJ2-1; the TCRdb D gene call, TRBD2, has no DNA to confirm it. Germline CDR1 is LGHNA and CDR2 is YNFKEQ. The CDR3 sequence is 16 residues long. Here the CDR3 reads CASSQGGSGGNNEQFF.

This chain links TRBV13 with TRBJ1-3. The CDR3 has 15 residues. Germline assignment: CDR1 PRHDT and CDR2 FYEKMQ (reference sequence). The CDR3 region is CASSLSRRSGNTIYF.

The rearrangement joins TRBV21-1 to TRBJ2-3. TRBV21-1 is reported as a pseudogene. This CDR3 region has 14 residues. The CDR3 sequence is CASSKDGSTDTQYF.

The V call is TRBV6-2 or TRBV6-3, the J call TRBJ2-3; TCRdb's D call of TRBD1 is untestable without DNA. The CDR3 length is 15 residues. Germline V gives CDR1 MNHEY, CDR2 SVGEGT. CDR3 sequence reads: CASSYSGTDTDTQYF.

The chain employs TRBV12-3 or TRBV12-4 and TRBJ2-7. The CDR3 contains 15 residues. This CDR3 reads CASSPSAGSPYEQYF.

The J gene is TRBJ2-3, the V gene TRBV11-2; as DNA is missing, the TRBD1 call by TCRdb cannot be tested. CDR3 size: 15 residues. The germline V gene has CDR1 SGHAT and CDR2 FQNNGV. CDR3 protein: CASSFPLGFTDTQYF.

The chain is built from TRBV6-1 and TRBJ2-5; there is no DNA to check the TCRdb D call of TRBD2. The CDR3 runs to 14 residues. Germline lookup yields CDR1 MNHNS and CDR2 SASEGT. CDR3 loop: CASSQSGRWETQYF.

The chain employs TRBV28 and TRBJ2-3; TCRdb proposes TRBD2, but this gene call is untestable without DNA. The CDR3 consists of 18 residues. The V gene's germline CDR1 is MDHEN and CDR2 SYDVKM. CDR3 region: CASSLLLAGREATDTQYF.

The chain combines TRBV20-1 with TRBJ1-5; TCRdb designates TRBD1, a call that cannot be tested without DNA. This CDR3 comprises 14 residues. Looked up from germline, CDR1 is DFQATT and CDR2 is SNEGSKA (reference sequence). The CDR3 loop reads CSAETGFSNQPQHF.

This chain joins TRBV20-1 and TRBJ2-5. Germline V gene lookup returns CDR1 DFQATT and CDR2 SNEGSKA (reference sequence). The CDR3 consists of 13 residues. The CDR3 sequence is CSASPTRRETQYF.